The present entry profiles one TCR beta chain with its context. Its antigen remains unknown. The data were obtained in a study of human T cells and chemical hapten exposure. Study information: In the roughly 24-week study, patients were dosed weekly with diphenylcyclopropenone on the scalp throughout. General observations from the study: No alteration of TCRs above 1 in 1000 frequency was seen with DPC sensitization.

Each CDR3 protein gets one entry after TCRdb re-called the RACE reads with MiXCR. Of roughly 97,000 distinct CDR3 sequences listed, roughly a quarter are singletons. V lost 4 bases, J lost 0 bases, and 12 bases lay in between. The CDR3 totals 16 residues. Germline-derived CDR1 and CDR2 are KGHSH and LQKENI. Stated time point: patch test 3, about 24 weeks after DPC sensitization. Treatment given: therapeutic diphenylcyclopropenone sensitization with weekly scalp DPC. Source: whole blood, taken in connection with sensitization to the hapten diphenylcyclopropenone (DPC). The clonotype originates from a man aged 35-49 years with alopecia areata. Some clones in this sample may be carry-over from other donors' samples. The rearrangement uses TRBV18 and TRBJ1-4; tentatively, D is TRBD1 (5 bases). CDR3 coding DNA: TGTGCCAGCTCACAGGGACGGCCTGCAACTAATGAAAAACTGTTTTTT. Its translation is CASSQGRPATNEKLFF. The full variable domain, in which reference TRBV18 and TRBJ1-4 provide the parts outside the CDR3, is NAGVMQNPRHLVRRRGQEARLRCSPMKGHSHVYWYRQLPEEGLKFMVYLQKENIIDESGMPKERFSAEFPKEGPSILRIQQVVRGDSAAYFCASSQGRPATNEKLFFGSGTQLSVL.